This TCR beta chain was found in a study of breast tumors, draining lymph nodes, adjacent tissues. Study-level results: Tumor repertoires ranked between lymph nodes and nontumor tissue in diversity, with V and J gene preferences.

This clonotype showed up many times. Its antigen is as yet unknown. TCRdb itself ran the multiplex PCR reads through MiXCR, one entry per CDR3 protein. Altogether approximately 230,000 distinct CDR3 sequences are present, around 34% being singletons, with the ten largest covering approximately 3.3%. Breast cancer patients provided tissue from their axillary draining lymph nodes. Germline trimming cut 5 bases from V and 5 bases from J; bases unmatched to any gene: 8. The germline gives CDR1 SNHLY, CDR2 FYNNEI. CDR3 size: 15 residues. Sequenced sample: axillary lymph node tissue. The chain is built from TRBV2 and TRBJ1-2; 10 bases are a match to TRBD1. The sequence derives from a female donor with breast cancer. Some clones in this sample may be carry-over from other donors' samples. The CDR3 here is CASSPLTGGLYGYTF. The CDR3 coding sequence is TGTGCCAGCAGTCCCCTGACAGGGGGCTTATATGGCTACACCTTC.